Sequencing of this T cell receptor beta chain was carried out in a study of CD8+ T cells in alopecia areata. Study-wide context: Patients received oral tofacitinib, 5 to 10 mg twice daily, for moderate-to-severe alopecia areata.

Researchers gathered lesional scalp punch biopsies and peripheral blood from patients with alopecia areata. This clone was recorded a few times. Germline assignment: CDR1 SGHTA and CDR2 FQGNSA. With 3 bases removed from V and 0 bases from J, the gap between germline ends came to 6 bases. The CDR3 has 14 residues. RNA, once extracted, was reverse transcribed into cDNA for use as the sequencing template. TCRdb keeps only in-frame clones here, not all; method: immunoSEQ multiplex PCR. The repertoire holds around 250,000 clones, with about two thirds as singletons. The sample in question was CD4+ T cells sorted from blood, obtained at week 0. J is TRBJ2-1 and V is TRBV7-2; D is undetermined. The source of this sequence is a human donor with alopecia areata. CDR3 in DNA: TGTGCCAGCAGCTTGACTGGCTCCTACAATGAGCAGTTCTTC. Its protein product is CASSLTGSYNEQFF.